The rows below give T cell receptor beta chains drawn from one sample of a study of spatial heterogeneity in lung cancer. TCRdb itself ran the 5' RACE reads through MiXCR, one entry per CDR3 protein. Of around 66,000 distinct CDR3 sequences detected, nearly 6.5% appear once; the ten largest clones hold roughly 14%. Sequencing was performed on PBMCs, taken at surgery. Receptors originate from a female donor with early-stage non-small cell lung cancer. Each CDR3 is given with its conserved first and last residue. A D gene is named only where the DNA matches it firmly. The size of a clone is reported for some rows only, either as once, few or many, or as a class for expanded clones.

>NA|many|TRBV7-3|TRBJ1-5
TGTGCCAGCAGTTTCAGAGCTAATCAGCCCCAGCATTTT
CASSFRANQPQHF
>NA|many|TRBV7-8|TRBJ2-2
TGTGCCAGCAGCGTAGGCCCGGCAGGGCCCACCGGGGAGCTGTTTTTT
CASSVGPAGPTGELFF
>NA|many|TRBV28|TRBJ1-2
TGTGCCAGCAGTTTGGGCGAAGGGTTTCATGGCTACACCTTC
CASSLGEGFHGYTF
>NA|few|TRBV28|TRBJ2-6
TGTGCCAGCAGTCCCTGGGGGTCTGGGGCCAACGTCCTGACTTTC
CASSPWGSGANVLTF
>NA|few|TRBV9|TRBJ1-2
TGTGCCAGCAGCGTAAATCAGGAGGGAAGAGACCGAGGGGGCTACACCTTC
CASSVNQEGRDRGGYTF
>NA|NA|TRBV3-1|TRBJ1-2
TGTGCCAGCAGCCCCGACAGTTGGCGAGGCTACACCTTC
CASSPDSWRGYTF
>NA|few|TRBV5-6|TRBJ2-1
TGTGCCAGCAGCTTGGAGGGCATAGGGCACTACAATGAGCAGTTCTTC
CASSLEGIGHYNEQFF
>TRBD1|many|TRBV24-1|TRBJ1-5
TGTGCCACCGCACAGGGGAATCAGCCCCAGCATTTT
CATAQGNQPQHF
>NA|NA|TRBV30|TRBJ1-3
TGTGCCTGGAGTTCACGACCGGTGGTCTCTGGAAACACCATATATTTT
CAWSSRPVVSGNTIYF
>NA|many|TRBV7-3|TRBJ2-2
TGTGCCAGCAGCTTATTAGCAGGATCGAACACCGGGGAGCTGTTTTTT
CASSLLAGSNTGELFF
>NA|many|TRBV7-9|TRBJ2-7
TGTGCCAGCAGCCCCCTAGCGCGCACCTACGAGCAGTACTTC
CASSPLARTYEQYF
>NA|NA|TRBV24-1|TRBJ2-5
TGTGCCACCAGTGACCTGGGGACCCCACAAGAGACCCAGTACTTC
CATSDLGTPQETQYF
>TRBD2|many|TRBV9|TRBJ2-1
TGTGCCAGCAGCGGAAGTAGCGGGGTCAGCGGGGAGCAGTTCTTC
CASSGSSGVSGEQFF
>NA|few|TRBV28|TRBJ2-1
TGTGCCAGCAGTTTAAAGTCAGGGATGATTAATGAGCAGTTCTTC
CASSLKSGMINEQFF
>TRBD2|NA|TRBV2|TRBJ2-5
TGTGCCAGCAGTCTTGCTAGCGGGGGCCAAGAGACCCAGTACTTC
CASSLASGGQETQYF
>NA|many|TRBV5-5|TRBJ2-7
TGTGCCAGCAGCCCACTCTCGTACCCTTTCCTTCGGTACTTC
CASSPLSYPFLRYF
>NA|many|TRBV4-1|TRBJ1-1
TGCGCCAGCAGCCAAAAGACAGTGAACACTGAAGCTTTCTTT
CASSQKTVNTEAFF
>NA|many|TRBV4-1|TRBJ1-2
TGCGCCAGCAGCCAAGACCCTTGGGACTATGGCTACACCTTC
CASSQDPWDYGYTF
>NA|many|TRBV2|TRBJ2-1
TGTGCCAGCAGCGAGCCCAACAATGAGCAGTTCTTC
CASSEPNNEQFF
>NA|few|TRBV6-2/TRBV6-3|TRBJ1-2
TGTGCCAGCGGGGACTATGGCTACACCTTC
CASGDYGYTF
>NA|many|TRBV3-1|TRBJ2-7
TGTGCCAGCAGCCAAGATAGGTCGCCCCACGAGCAGTACTTC
CASSQDRSPHEQYF
>TRBD1|many|TRBV10-3|TRBJ1-1
TGTGCCATCAGTGAAGAGGGTACAGGGGACACTGAAGCTTTCTTT
CAISEEGTGDTEAFF
>NA|NA|TRBV27|TRBJ1-4
TGTGCCAGTAAGGACGTTTTCTCGGAGGAAAAACTGTTTTTT
CASKDVFSEEKLFF
>NA|NA|TRBV20-1|TRBJ1-4
TGCAGTGCCTGGGGGAGGACGACTAATGAAAAACTGTTTTTT
CSAWGRTTNEKLFF
>NA|many|TRBV28|TRBJ1-1
TGTGCCAGCATCCAAACTATGAACACTGAAGCTTTCTTT
CASIQTMNTEAFF